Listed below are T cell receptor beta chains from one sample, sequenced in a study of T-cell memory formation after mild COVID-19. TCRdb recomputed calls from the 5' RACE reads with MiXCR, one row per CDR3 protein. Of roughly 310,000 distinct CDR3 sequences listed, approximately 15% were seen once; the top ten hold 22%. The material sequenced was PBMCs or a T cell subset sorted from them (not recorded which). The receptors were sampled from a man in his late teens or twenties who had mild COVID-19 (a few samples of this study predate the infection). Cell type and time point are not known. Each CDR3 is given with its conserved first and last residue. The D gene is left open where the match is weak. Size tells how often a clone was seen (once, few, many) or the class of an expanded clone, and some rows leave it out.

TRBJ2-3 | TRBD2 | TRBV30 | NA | CAWSVSGGSADTQYF | TGTGCCTGGAGTGTAAGCGGGGGTAGTGCAGATACGCAGTATTTT
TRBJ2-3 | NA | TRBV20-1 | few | CSGRLVSTDTQYF | TGCAGTGGACGGCTAGTAAGCACAGATACGCAGTATTTT
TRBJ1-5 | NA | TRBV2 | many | CASSDRDSNQPQHF | TGTGCCAGCAGTGACAGGGATAGCAATCAGCCCCAGCATTTT
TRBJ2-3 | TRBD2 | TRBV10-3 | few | CAISDPTSGGDTQYF | TGTGCCATCAGTGACCCGACTAGCGGGGGTGATACGCAGTATTTT
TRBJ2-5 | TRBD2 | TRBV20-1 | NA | CSARGSGGRWTQYF | TGCAGTGCCCGGGGTAGCGGGGGCAGGTGGACCCAGTACTTC
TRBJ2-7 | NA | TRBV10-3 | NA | CAINSGARDEQYF | TGTGCCATCAATTCCGGGGCCCGGGACGAGCAGTACTTC
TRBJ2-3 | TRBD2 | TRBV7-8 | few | CASSDPGLALRTDTQYF | TGTGCCAGCAGCGATCCGGGACTAGCGTTGAGGACAGATACGCAGTATTTT
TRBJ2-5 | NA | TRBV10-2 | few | CASSESGRPETQYF | TGCGCCAGCAGTGAGTCGGGTCGGCCTGAGACCCAGTACTTC
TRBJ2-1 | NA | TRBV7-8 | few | CASSLGLSEQFF | TGTGCCAGCAGCTTGGGTTTGTCTGAGCAGTTCTTC
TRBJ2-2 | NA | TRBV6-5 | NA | CGSTAPNTGELFF | TGTGGCAGCACCGCCCCGAACACCGGGGAGCTGTTTTTT
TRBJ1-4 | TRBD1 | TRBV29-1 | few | CSVGLDREGEKLFF | TGCAGCGTTGGATTGGACAGGGAAGGTGAAAAACTGTTTTTT
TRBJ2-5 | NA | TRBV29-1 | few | CSVDRGGETQYF | TGCAGCGTTGATCGAGGGGGAGAGACCCAGTACTTC
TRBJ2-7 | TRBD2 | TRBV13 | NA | CASSSASGTSYEQYF | TGTGCCAGCAGCTCAGCTAGCGGGACCTCCTACGAGCAGTACTTC
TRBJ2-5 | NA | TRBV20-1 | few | CSARGPVRETQYF | TGCAGTGCGAGGGGACCAGTGAGGGAGACCCAGTACTTC
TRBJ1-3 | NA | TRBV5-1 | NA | CASSLISVTGTSGNTIYF | TGCGCCAGCAGCTTGATATCGGTCACTGGGACCTCTGGAAACACCATATATTTT
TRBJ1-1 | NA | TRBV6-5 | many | CASSPFGTEAFF | TGTGCCAGCAGCCCCTTTGGCACTGAAGCTTTCTTT
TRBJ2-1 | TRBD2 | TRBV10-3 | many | CAISSGGRDEQFF | TGTGCCATCAGTAGCGGGGGGCGGGATGAGCAGTTCTTC
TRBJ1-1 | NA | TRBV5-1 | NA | CASSPNSGWDTEAFF | TGCGCCAGCAGCCCTAACAGTGGCTGGGACACTGAAGCTTTCTTT
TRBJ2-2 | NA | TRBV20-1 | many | CSARAGFTGELFF | TGCAGTGCTAGGGCCGGATTCACCGGGGAGCTGTTTTTT
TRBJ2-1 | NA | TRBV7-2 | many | CASSPQGLLTVSSYNEQFF | TGTGCCAGCAGCCCTCAGGGGCTCCTAACGGTTAGCTCCTACAATGAGCAGTTCTTC
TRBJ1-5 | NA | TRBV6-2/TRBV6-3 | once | CASSHPDGMGQPQHF | TGTGCCAGCAGTCACCCTGATGGTATGGGCCAGCCCCAGCATTTT
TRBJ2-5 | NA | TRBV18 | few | CASSPLDGKETQYF | TGTGCCAGCTCACCACTAGACGGCAAAGAGACCCAGTACTTC
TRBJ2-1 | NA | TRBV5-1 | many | CASSLDGYNEQFF | TGCGCCAGCAGCTTGGACGGGTACAATGAGCAGTTCTTC
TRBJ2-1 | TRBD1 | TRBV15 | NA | CATWPGQGYNEQFF | TGTGCCACCTGGCCGGGACAGGGTTACAATGAGCAGTTCTTC
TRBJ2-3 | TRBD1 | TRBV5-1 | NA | CASSKQGNGRPDTQYF | TGCGCCAGCAGCAAACAGGGGAATGGTAGGCCAGATACGCAGTATTTT
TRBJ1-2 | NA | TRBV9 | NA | CASSLPQGALEYGYTF | TGTGCCAGCAGCCTCCCCCAAGGAGCGTTGGAGTACGGCTACACCTTC
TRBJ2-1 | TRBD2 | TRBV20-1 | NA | CSARGLLAGEYNEQFF | TGCAGTGCTAGAGGGCTTCTAGCGGGGGAGTACAATGAGCAGTTCTTC
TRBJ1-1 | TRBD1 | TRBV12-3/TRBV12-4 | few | CASTRQGANTEAFF | TGTGCCAGCACCCGACAGGGGGCGAACACTGAAGCTTTCTTT
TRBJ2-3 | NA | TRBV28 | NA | CASSFGSFAPQF | TGTGCCAGCAGTTTTGGCAGCTTCGCCCCCCAATTT
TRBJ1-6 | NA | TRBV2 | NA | CASKRGPNSPLHF | TGTGCCAGCAAACGGGGGCCTAATTCACCCCTCCACTTT
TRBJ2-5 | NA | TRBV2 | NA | CASSSGDFKETQYF | TGTGCCAGCAGTTCGGGAGATTTCAAAGAGACCCAGTACTTC
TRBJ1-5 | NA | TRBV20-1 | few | CSALTGSRNQPQHF | TGCAGTGCACTTACAGGGTCCCGCAATCAGCCCCAGCATTTT
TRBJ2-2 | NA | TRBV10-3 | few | CAISESRLSTGELFF | TGTGCCATCAGTGAGTCGAGGCTATCCACCGGGGAGCTGTTTTTT
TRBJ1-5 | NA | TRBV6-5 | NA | CASSVDSTLNQPQHF | TGTGCCAGCAGTGTGGACAGTACACTCAATCAGCCCCAGCATTTT
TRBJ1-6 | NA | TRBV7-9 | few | CASSLSRGRNSPLHF | TGTGCCAGCAGTTTATCCCGGGGAAGGAATTCACCCCTCCACTTT
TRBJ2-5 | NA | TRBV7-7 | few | CASSVDSPGKTQYF | TGTGCCAGCAGCGTGGACAGCCCTGGGAAGACCCAGTACTTC
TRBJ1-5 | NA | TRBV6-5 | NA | CASSYSAPLNNQPQHF | TGTGCCAGCAGTTATTCGGCACCGCTAAACAATCAGCCCCAGCATTTT
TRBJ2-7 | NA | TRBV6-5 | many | CASSTTPYEQYF | TGTGCCAGCAGCACGACCCCTTACGAGCAGTACTTC
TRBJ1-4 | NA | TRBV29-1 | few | CSVARRLNEKLFF | TGCAGCGTTGCCCGCCGTCTTAATGAAAAACTGTTTTTT
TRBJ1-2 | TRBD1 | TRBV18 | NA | CASSPVGTANYGYTF | TGTGCCAGCTCACCAGTAGGGACAGCAAACTATGGCTACACCTTC
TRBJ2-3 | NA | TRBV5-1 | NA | CASSSTGTPDTQYF | TGCGCCAGCAGCTCTACCGGGACTCCAGATACGCAGTATTTT
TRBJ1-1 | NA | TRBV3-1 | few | CASSQVGAGNEAFF | TGTGCCAGCAGCCAAGTCGGGGCAGGGAATGAAGCTTTCTTT
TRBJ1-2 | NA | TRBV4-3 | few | CASSQETLRGYGYTF | TGCGCCAGCAGCCAAGAAACCTTAAGGGGGTATGGCTACACCTTC
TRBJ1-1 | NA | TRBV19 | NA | CASSRRGRERMNTEAFF | TGTGCCAGTAGTCGCCGAGGGAGGGAACGAATGAACACTGAAGCTTTCTTT
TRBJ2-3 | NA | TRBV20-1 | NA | CSARVSTDTQYF | TGCAGTGCTAGAGTAAGCACAGATACGCAGTATTTT
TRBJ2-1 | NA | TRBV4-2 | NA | CASSQDHSRGGDEQFF | TGTGCCAGCAGCCAAGATCATTCAAGGGGTGGTGATGAGCAGTTCTTC
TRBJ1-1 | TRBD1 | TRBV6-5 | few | CASSYSTGYTEAFF | TGTGCCAGCAGTTACTCGACAGGGTACACTGAAGCTTTCTTT
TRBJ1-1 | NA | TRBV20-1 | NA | CSADDGDEAFF | TGCAGTGCTGATGACGGAGACGAAGCTTTCTTT
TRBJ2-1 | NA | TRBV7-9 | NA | CASSLRWDPFDNEQFF | TGTGCCAGCAGCTTAAGGTGGGACCCCTTTGACAATGAGCAGTTCTTC
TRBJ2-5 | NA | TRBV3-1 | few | CASSQVGRGHGETQYF | TGTGCCAGCAGCCAAGTGGGGCGGGGGCACGGGGAGACCCAGTACTTC